This is a list of T cell receptor beta chains from one sample in a study of blood T cell repertoires in COVID-19. Here immunoSEQ multiplex PCR was the method, and the copy in TCRdb shows in-frame clones only, minus some. This sample has about 380,000 clones; more than 70% occur once, and the top ten carry about 1.1%. Sequences were obtained from PBMCs or T cells enriched from blood (not recorded which). The receptors were sampled from a woman aged 18-30 years who had recovered from COVID-19. CDR3s include the opening cysteine and the closing phenylalanine or tryptophan. A D gene is named only where the DNA matches it firmly. Expanded clones are given a class, and other clones once, few, many or no size at all.

V	D	J	size	DNA	CDR3
TRBV28	NA	TRBJ1-2	NA	TGTGCCAGCAGTTCGACAGGAATAAACTATGGCTACACCTTC	CASSSTGINYGYTF
TRBV7-9	NA	TRBJ1-6	NA	TGTGCCAGCAGCTTAGAAGGCCCTAGCTCCTATAATTCACCCCTCCACTTT	CASSLEGPSSYNSPLHF
TRBV9	NA	TRBJ1-5	NA	TGTGCCAGCAGCGTAGGGGGAGGGAGGGGTCAGCCCCAGCATTTT	CASSVGGGRGQPQHF
TRBV6-5	NA	TRBJ1-1	few	TGTGCCAGCAGTTACGCAGGGTCCACTGAAGCTTTCTTT	CASSYAGSTEAFF
TRBV5-4	NA	TRBJ1-2	NA	TGTGCCAGCAGCGGCGGGACTCCATACGGGAAAAACTATGGCTACACCTTC	CASSGGTPYGKNYGYTF
TRBV27	NA	TRBJ1-2	NA	TGTGCCAGCAGCCCGGGACTGATTAACTATGGCTACACCTTC	CASSPGLINYGYTF
TRBV4-1	TRBD1	TRBJ2-7	NA	TGCGCCAGCAGCAAAGGGACAGGTCCATTTTCCTACGAGCAGTACTTC	CASSKGTGPFSYEQYF
TRBV11-2	NA	TRBJ1-3	NA	TGTGCCAGCAGCTTAGATCTGACTCAAAGCTCTGGAAACACCATATATTTT	CASSLDLTQSSGNTIYF
TRBV6-5	NA	TRBJ1-2	NA	TGTGCCAGCAGTTCGGACAGAGGCTATGGCTACACCTTC	CASSSDRGYGYTF
TRBV6-5	TRBD1	TRBJ1-3	NA	TGTGCCAGCAGCGTCAGGGGGAGCTCTGGAAACACCATATATTTT	CASSVRGSSGNTIYF
TRBV6-2/TRBV6-3	TRBD2	TRBJ2-1	NA	TGTGCCAGCAGCGTCCCGGGACTACTAACCCCCAATGAGCAGTTCTTC	CASSVPGLLTPNEQFF
TRBV4-1	NA	TRBJ1-1	NA	TGCGCCAGCAGCCCAGGGGCCGCTGAAGCTTTCTTT	CASSPGAAEAFF
TRBV7-9	NA	TRBJ2-7	NA	TGTGCCAGCAGCTTTGCGGGCGCAATCGAGCAGTACTTC	CASSFAGAIEQYF
TRBV30	TRBD1	TRBJ2-7	NA	TGTGCCTGGAGACAGACAGGGAACACCTACGAGCAGTACTTC	CAWRQTGNTYEQYF
TRBV5-1	TRBD2	TRBJ2-7	NA	TGCGCCAGCAGCTACGCTAGCGGGTCCTACGAGCAGTACTTC	CASSYASGSYEQYF
TRBV28	NA	TRBJ2-5	NA	TGTGCCAGCAGTTTTAGGGAGGCCCAAGAGACCCAGTACTTC	CASSFREAQETQYF
TRBV5-4	TRBD1	TRBJ1-1	NA	TGTGCCAGCAGAGGAGGGACAGGCAAGAACACTGAAGCTTTCTTT	CASRGGTGKNTEAFF
TRBV6-5	NA	TRBJ2-3	NA	TGTGCCAGCAGTTACATTAGCTTAACAGATACGCAGTATTTT	CASSYISLTDTQYF
TRBV7-9	NA	TRBJ1-6	NA	TGTGCCAGCAGCTTAGGCCAGTTAAACTCACCCCTCCACTTT	CASSLGQLNSPLHF
TRBV5-6	TRBD1	TRBJ1-2	NA	TGTGCCAGCAGCTTGGGGCAGGGGGGCCACTATGGCTACACCTTC	CASSLGQGGHYGYTF
TRBV6-5	TRBD1	TRBJ1-2	NA	TGTGCCAGCAGTTTCCGACAGGGGCCTGGCTACACCTTC	CASSFRQGPGYTF
TRBV5-5	TRBD1	TRBJ1-1	NA	TGTGCCAGCAGCCCGACAGGGGCTGAAGCTTTCTTT	CASSPTGAEAFF
TRBV7-6	NA	TRBJ1-1	NA	TGTGCCAGCAGCTCCACAGGGCCTACTGAAGCTTTCTTT	CASSSTGPTEAFF
TRBV29-1	NA	TRBJ1-1	NA	TGCAGCGCCGAAGGCAGGAATTGGAACACTGAAGCTTTCTTT	CSAEGRNWNTEAFF
TRBV11-3	TRBD1	TRBJ1-4	NA	TGTGCCAGCAGCCAACGTGACAGGGGCGCTTCCGAAAAACTGTTTTTT	CASSQRDRGASEKLFF
TRBV5-4	TRBD1	TRBJ1-1	NA	TGTGCCAGCAGCTCCCGACAGGGGGGCTCGTCTGAAGCTTTCTTT	CASSSRQGGSSEAFF
TRBV19	TRBD1	TRBJ1-2	NA	TGTGCCAGCGCGCAGGGGACAGGGATTTTCTATGGCTACACCTTC	CASAQGTGIFYGYTF
TRBV19	NA	TRBJ1-5	few	TGTGCCAGCTCACAGGGTATTCAGCCCCAGCATTTT	CASSQGIQPQHF
TRBV9	NA	TRBJ1-2	NA	TGTGCCAGCAGCGCCGGGGGGGGATATGGCTACACCTTC	CASSAGGGYGYTF
TRBV28	NA	TRBJ1-2	once	TGTGCCAGCAGTCTCCCCCGGAGGGAGTCTCATGGCTACACCTTC	CASSLPRRESHGYTF
TRBV6-5	TRBD2	TRBJ2-7	few	TGTGCAACAGCCCTTGGCGGGGGGCCAGATTACGAGCAGTACTTC	CATALGGGPDYEQYF
TRBV27	NA	TRBJ1-1	NA	TGTGCCAGCAGTACAACAGGGTACACTGAAGCTTTCTTT	CASSTTGYTEAFF
TRBV7-6	TRBD2	TRBJ2-6	once	TGTGCCAGCAGCTTAGGGGCTAGCGGGGGTGGGGCCAACGTCCTGACTTTC	CASSLGASGGGANVLTF
TRBV9	NA	TRBJ2-7	NA	TGTGCCAGCAGCGTAGGTTCCTTCTACGAGCAGTACTTC	CASSVGSFYEQYF
TRBV30	TRBD2	TRBJ2-7	NA	TGTGCCTGGAGTGTAGGATTGGGCGGACTAGCGTTCTACGAGCAGTACTTC	CAWSVGLGGLAFYEQYF
TRBV19	NA	TRBJ1-5	NA	TGTGCCAGTAGTATAGGGACAGGCAATCAGCCCCAGCATTTT	CASSIGTGNQPQHF
TRBV3-1/TRBV3-2	NA	TRBJ1-2	few	TGTGCCAGCAGCCTTGCAGGGCGGTATGGCTACACCTTC	CASSLAGRYGYTF
TRBV3-1/TRBV3-2	NA	TRBJ1-1	once	TGTGCCAGCAGCCAAGGACAGCAAGCATCTATGAACACTGAAGCTTTCTTT	CASSQGQQASMNTEAFF
TRBV20-1	NA	TRBJ2-7	NA	TGCAGTGCGCCGACAGGTTACGAGCAGTACTTC	CSAPTGYEQYF
TRBV5-1	TRBD2	TRBJ2-3	NA	TGCGCCAGCAGCTCCTTAGCGGGAGCAAGCACAGATACGCAGTATTTT	CASSSLAGASTDTQYF
TRBV15	NA	TRBJ1-6	NA	TGTGCCACCAGCAGAGATCAGGGGAAGAATTCACCCCTCCACTTT	CATSRDQGKNSPLHF
TRBV19	NA	TRBJ1-4	NA	TGTGCCAGTAGTCCCTGGGCAGCAGGTGAAAAACTGTTTTTT	CASSPWAAGEKLFF
TRBV5-6	TRBD2	TRBJ2-1	NA	TGTGCCAGCAGCTTGATGATCTCGGGGGGGCCCGGGGATGAGCAGTTCTTC	CASSLMISGGPGDEQFF
TRBV4-3	NA	TRBJ1-1	NA	TGCGCCAGCAGCCAAGATCGGGGGGGGGCTGAAGCTTTCTTT	CASSQDRGGAEAFF
TRBV18	TRBD1	TRBJ1-4	NA	TGTGCCAGCTCACCGGGACAGGGAAAGGAAAAACTGTTTTTT	CASSPGQGKEKLFF